This T cell receptor beta chain was obtained from a study of T-cell memory formation after mild COVID-19. Study outcomes and limitations: Contracting CD4+ clones lay largely in CM and EM, with CD8+ ones residing in EMRA.

TCRdb independently ran MiXCR on the 5' RACE reads; one entry per CDR3 protein. The table includes about 360,000 distinct CDR3 sequences, approximately 15% detected once. The V and J ends lost 6 bases and 0 bases respectively, with 14 bases between them. The CDR3 runs to 16 residues. Germline CDR1 and CDR2: MNHEY and SVGEGT. Worth noting for this clonotype: Its antigen is still unknown.

This clonotype was sampled from a young man who had mild COVID-19 (a few samples of this study predate the infection). Cell type and time point are not known. J is TRBJ2-2 and V is TRBV6-2 or TRBV6-3; D possibly corresponds to TRBD1 (6 bases). Sequencing was carried out using PBMCs or a T cell subset sorted from them (not recorded which). As DNA, the CDR3 is TGTGCCAGCAGCGGCCCCACAGGGACGAACACCGGGGAGCTGTTTTTT. Protein sequence: CASSGPTGTNTGELFF.